These T cell receptor beta chains were read from a single sample in a study of blood T cell repertoires in COVID-19. Here immunoSEQ multiplex PCR was the method, and the copy in TCRdb shows in-frame clones only, minus some. This sample has about 68,000 clones; 91% occur once, and the top ten carry more than 5.5%. The sample consisted of peripheral blood. These receptors were collected from a middle-aged man with COVID-19, enrolled during active disease. Both conserved end residues are part of each CDR3. D genes are given only for firm matches. Clone size is shown for a subset of rows, as once, few, many or a class of expanded clone.

v_gene	d_gene	j_gene	abundance	CDR3nt	CDR3aa
TRBV21-1	-	TRBJ1-2	-	TGTGCCAGCAGCAAACCCGGACATCGCTCGTATGGCTACACCTTC	CASSKPGHRSYGYTF
TRBV30	-	TRBJ2-2	-	TGTGCCTGGAGTGTAGTAGGACATGACACCGGGGAGCTGTTTTTT	CAWSVVGHDTGELFF
TRBV10-2	-	TRBJ1-5	-	TGCGCCAGCAGTGAGTCCGGGGGGAGTCAGCCCCAGCATTTT	CASSESGGSQPQHF
TRBV5-1	TRBD1	TRBJ2-7	once	TGCGCCAGCAGCCTGGGACAGCCCTCCTACGAGCAGTACTTC	CASSLGQPSYEQYF
TRBV7-9	TRBD2	TRBJ2-3	-	TGTGCCAGCAGCTTAGCTAGCACTAGCGGGGGGGCCAAAGATACGCAGTATTTT	CASSLASTSGGAKDTQYF
TRBV7-8	-	TRBJ2-3	-	TGTGCCAGCAGCTTAGGGGCCTCGGCGGATACGCAGTATTTT	CASSLGASADTQYF
TRBV3-1/TRBV3-2	-	TRBJ1-2	-	TGTGCCAGCAGTCCTCTGGGGCAGGGGTATGGCTACACCTTC	CASSPLGQGYGYTF
TRBV24-1	-	TRBJ2-2	-	TGTGCCACCAGGATAACAAGACAGCGAATTAACACCGGGGAGCTGTTTTTT	CATRITRQRINTGELFF
TRBV5-5	-	TRBJ1-2	-	TGTGCCAGCAGCTTCCCAGGTGATGGCTACACCTTC	CASSFPGDGYTF
TRBV4-1	TRBD2	TRBJ2-3	once	TGCGCCAGCAGCCAAGAAAGCGGGGGGCCCACAGATACGCAGTATTTT	CASSQESGGPTDTQYF
TRBV5-1	TRBD1	TRBJ2-1	-	TGCGCCAGCAGGACGGGACAGGCCCATGAGCAGTTCTTC	CASRTGQAHEQFF
TRBV6-2/TRBV6-3	-	TRBJ2-7	once	TGTGCCAGCAGTTCCTCAGGGGTCCCCTACGAGCAGTACTTC	CASSSSGVPYEQYF
TRBV19	-	TRBJ1-1	few	TGTGCCAGTATGGGGGCAGAGGCTTTCTTT	CASMGAEAFF
TRBV5-1	-	TRBJ2-3	-	TGCGCCAGCAGCCTTGGACAGAGCACAGATACGCAGTATTTT	CASSLGQSTDTQYF
TRBV6-1	TRBD1	TRBJ1-4	-	TGTGCCAGCAGTACTACAGGGGGCGGTGAAAAACTGTTTTTT	CASSTTGGGEKLFF
TRBV5-6	-	TRBJ1-3	-	TGTGCCAGCAGCCCCCTCAAGAGCGGGGTCCTCTCTGGAAACACCATATATTTT	CASSPLKSGVLSGNTIYF
TRBV6-5	TRBD1	TRBJ2-1	once	TGTGCCAGCAGTCCGACAGGGGTGGAGCAGTTCTTC	CASSPTGVEQFF
TRBV18	-	TRBJ1-2	-	TGTGCCAGCTCACGCGGACTAGGTGGCTACACCTTC	CASSRGLGGYTF
TRBV6-5	-	TRBJ1-4	-	TGTGCCAGCAGTTATAGGCAGGCGGAAAAACTGTTTTTT	CASSYRQAEKLFF
TRBV2	TRBD1	TRBJ2-3	-	TGTGCCAGCGTCACGATTGGGACAGGGATCGGGGATACGCAGTATTTT	CASVTIGTGIGDTQYF
TRBV6-6	TRBD1	TRBJ2-2	-	TGTGCCAGCAGTTACTCGACAGGGGCCAACACCGGGGAGCTGTTTTTT	CASSYSTGANTGELFF
TRBV25-1	TRBD1	TRBJ2-7	-	TGTGCCACGGCTCAGGGGGCATACGAGCAGTACTTC	CATAQGAYEQYF
TRBV7-3	TRBD1	TRBJ2-2	-	TGTGCCAGCAGCTCAGACAGGGGCGGGACCGGGGAGCTGTTTTTT	CASSSDRGGTGELFF
TRBV29-1	-	TRBJ2-4	once	TGCAGCGTTGGGCCTGACGCGGGTCTAGCCAAAAACATTCAGTACTTC	CSVGPDAGLAKNIQYF
TRBV5-4	TRBD1	TRBJ2-2	-	TGTGCCAGCAGCTCCCCGGGACAGGGGACTTCCGGGGAGCTGTTTTTT	CASSSPGQGTSGELFF
TRBV7-9	-	TRBJ2-1	-	TGTGCCAGCAGCTGGGGTGAGGGAAATGAGCAGTTCTTC	CASSWGEGNEQFF
TRBV6-5	-	TRBJ2-1	-	TGTGCCAGCAGTTACTCGAACGGGTACAATGAGCAGTTCTTC	CASSYSNGYNEQFF
TRBV27	-	TRBJ1-1	-	TGTGCCAGCAGTCCTCAGTTATGGGTTGGCCAGGGGGAAGCTTTCTTT	CASSPQLWVGQGEAFF
TRBV19	TRBD1	TRBJ2-7	-	TGTGCCAGTAGTAGGGGACAGGGATCCTACGAGCAGTACTTC	CASSRGQGSYEQYF
TRBV7-9	TRBD1	TRBJ2-7	-	TGTGCCAGCAGCCATAGGTTGTGGGGACAGTCCTACGAGCAGTACTTC	CASSHRLWGQSYEQYF
TRBV7-3	-	TRBJ1-5	once	TGTGCCAGCACCCCCCCGGAAACAGAATCTTACCAGCCCCAGCATTTT	CASTPPETESYQPQHF
TRBV18	TRBD1	TRBJ1-6	-	TGTGCCAGCTCACCAGGGACAGCAAATTCACCCCTCCACTTT	CASSPGTANSPLHF
TRBV19	TRBD1	TRBJ1-5	once	TGTGCCAGTACCCCCGGACAGGCGAACAATCAGCCCCAGCATTTT	CASTPGQANNQPQHF
TRBV7-2	TRBD1	TRBJ1-5	-	TGTGCCAGCAGCTTACAAGGGGGCCTCGAGGGGCAGCCCCAGCATTTT	CASSLQGGLEGQPQHF
TRBV6-2/TRBV6-3	-	TRBJ2-7	-	TGTGCCAGCAGTCGAAACTTGGGGACAACCTACGAGCAGTACTTC	CASSRNLGTTYEQYF
TRBV30	-	TRBJ1-1	-	TGTGCCTGGAGTCCTCCACCGGTGGAGGCGAGGGCTTTCTTT	CAWSPPPVEARAFF
TRBV3-1/TRBV3-2	-	TRBJ2-5	once	TGTGCCAGCAGCCAGGGGGGGACAGGCTTTTTGGAGACCCAGTACTTC	CASSQGGTGFLETQYF